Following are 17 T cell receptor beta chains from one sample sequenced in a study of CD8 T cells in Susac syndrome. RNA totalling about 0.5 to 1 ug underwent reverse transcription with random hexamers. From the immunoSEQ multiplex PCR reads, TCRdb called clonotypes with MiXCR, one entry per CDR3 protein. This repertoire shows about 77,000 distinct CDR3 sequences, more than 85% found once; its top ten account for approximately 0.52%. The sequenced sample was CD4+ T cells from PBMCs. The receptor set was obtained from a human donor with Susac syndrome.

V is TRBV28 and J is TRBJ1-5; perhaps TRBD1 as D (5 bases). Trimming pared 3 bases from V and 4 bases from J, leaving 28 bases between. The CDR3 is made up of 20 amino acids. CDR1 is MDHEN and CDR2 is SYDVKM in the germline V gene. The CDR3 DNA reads TGTGCCAGCAGTTTTTCAGCCCAATACGACCGGGACGGATCAAATCAGCCCCAGCATTTT. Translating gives CASSFSAQYDRDGSNQPQHF.

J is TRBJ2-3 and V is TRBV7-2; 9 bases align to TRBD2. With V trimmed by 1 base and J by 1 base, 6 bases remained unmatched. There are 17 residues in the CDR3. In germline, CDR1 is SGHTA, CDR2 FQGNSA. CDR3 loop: CASSLGRGGQGTDTQYF. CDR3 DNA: TGTGCCAGCAGCTTAGGGCGGGGGGGCCAAGGCACAGATACGCAGTATTTT. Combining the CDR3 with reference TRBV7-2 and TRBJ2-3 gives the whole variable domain GAGVSQSPSNKVTEKGKDVELRCDPISGHTALYWYRQSLGQGLEFLIYFQGNSAPDKSGLPSDRFSAERTGGSVSTLTIQRTQQEDSAVYLCASSLGRGGQGTDTQYFGPGTRLTVL.

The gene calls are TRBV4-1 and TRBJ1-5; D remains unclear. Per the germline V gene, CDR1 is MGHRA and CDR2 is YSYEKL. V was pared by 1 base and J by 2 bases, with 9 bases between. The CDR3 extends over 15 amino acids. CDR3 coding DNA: TGCGCCAGCAGCCAAGGTCCGTTTGGCAATCAGCCCCAGCATTTT. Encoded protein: CASSQGPFGNQPQHF.

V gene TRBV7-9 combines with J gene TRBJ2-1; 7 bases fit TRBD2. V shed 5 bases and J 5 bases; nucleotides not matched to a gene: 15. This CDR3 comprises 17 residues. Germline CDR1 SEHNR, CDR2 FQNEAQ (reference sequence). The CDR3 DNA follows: TGTGCCAGCAGCGCCCCCTTTCGGCTAGCGGTTAACAATGAGCAGTTCTTC. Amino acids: CASSAPFRLAVNNEQFF.

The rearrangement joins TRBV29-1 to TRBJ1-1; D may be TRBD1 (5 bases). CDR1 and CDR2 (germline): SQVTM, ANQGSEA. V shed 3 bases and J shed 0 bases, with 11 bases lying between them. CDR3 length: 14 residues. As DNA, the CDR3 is TGCAGCGTTGATCGACAGAGCTTGAACACTGAAGCTTTCTTT. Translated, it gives CSVDRQSLNTEAFF. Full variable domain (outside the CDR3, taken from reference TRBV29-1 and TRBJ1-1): SAVISQKPSRDICQRGTSLTIQCQVDSQVTMMFWYRQQPGQSLTLIATANQGSEATYESGFVIDKFPISRPNLTFSTLTVSNMSPEDSSIYLCSVDRQSLNTEAFFGQGTRLTVV.

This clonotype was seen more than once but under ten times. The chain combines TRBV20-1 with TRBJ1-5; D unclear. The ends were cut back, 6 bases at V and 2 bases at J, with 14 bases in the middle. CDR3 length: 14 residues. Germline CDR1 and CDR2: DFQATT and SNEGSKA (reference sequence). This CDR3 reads CSAVVDLGNQPQHF. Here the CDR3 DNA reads TGCAGTGCAGTCGTGGATCTGGGCAATCAGCCCCAGCATTTT.

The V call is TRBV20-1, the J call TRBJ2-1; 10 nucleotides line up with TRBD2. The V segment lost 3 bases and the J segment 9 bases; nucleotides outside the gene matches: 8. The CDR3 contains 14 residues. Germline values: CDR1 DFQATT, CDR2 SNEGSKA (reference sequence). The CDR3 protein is CSARSLAGDGEQFF. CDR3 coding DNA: TGCAGTGCTAGGTCCCTAGCGGGAGACGGTGAGCAGTTCTTC.

CDR3 amino acids: CATSTVTNYGYTF. The CDR3 coding sequence is TGTGCCACCTCGACAGTTACTAACTATGGCTACACCTTC. The genes are TRBV15 and TRBJ1-2; a weak D match, TRBD1 (5 bases). This CDR3 contains 13 residues. CDR1 LNHNV and CDR2 YYDKDF come from the germline V gene (reference sequence). The germline V and J ends were trimmed by 8 bases and 0 bases, with 10 bases remaining between them.

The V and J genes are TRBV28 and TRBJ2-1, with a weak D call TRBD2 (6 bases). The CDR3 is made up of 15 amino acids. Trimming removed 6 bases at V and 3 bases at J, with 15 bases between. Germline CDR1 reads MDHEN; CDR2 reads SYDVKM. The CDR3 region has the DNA TGTGCCAGCAGCCCCCCTGGACTAAACTACAATGAGCAGTTCTTC. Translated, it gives CASSPPGLNYNEQFF. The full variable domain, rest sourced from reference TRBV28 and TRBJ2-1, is DVKVTQSSRYLVKRTGEKVFLECVQDMDHENMFWYRQDPGLGLRLIYFSYDVKMKEKGDIPEGYSVSREKKERFSLILESASTNQTSMYLCASSPPGLNYNEQFFGPGTRLTVL.

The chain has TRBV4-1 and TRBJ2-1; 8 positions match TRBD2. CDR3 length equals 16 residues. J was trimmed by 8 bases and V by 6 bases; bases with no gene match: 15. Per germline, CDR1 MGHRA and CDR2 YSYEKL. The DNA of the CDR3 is TGCGCCAGCAGGCCCCTCGGGAGCGGGAGTGTCTATGAGCAGTTCTTC. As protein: CASRPLGSGSVYEQFF.

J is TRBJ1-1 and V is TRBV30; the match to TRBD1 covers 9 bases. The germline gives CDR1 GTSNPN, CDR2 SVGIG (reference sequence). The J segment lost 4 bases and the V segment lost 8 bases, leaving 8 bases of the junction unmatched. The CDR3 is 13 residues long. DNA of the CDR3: TGTGCCCGTAGCCGACAGGGGGGCACTGAAGCTTTCTTT. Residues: CARSRQGGTEAFF.

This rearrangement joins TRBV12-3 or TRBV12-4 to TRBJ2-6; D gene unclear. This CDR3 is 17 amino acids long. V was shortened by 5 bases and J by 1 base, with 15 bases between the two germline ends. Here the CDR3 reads CASSSHLRWSGANVLTF. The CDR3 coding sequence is TGTGCCAGCAGTAGCCACCTGCGCTGGTCTGGGGCCAACGTCCTGACTTTC.

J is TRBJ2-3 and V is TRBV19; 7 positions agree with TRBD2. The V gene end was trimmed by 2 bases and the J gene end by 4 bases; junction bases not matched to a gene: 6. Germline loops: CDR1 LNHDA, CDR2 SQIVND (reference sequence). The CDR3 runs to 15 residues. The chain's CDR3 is CASSISGLDADTQYF. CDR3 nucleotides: TGTGCCAGTAGTATATCCGGACTAGACGCAGATACGCAGTATTTT. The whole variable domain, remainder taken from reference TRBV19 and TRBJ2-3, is DGGITQSPKYLFRKEGQNVTLSCEQNLNHDAMYWYRQDPGQGLRLIYYSQIVNDFQKGDIAEGYSVSREKKESFPLTVTSAQKNPTAFYLCASSISGLDADTQYFGPGTRLTVL.

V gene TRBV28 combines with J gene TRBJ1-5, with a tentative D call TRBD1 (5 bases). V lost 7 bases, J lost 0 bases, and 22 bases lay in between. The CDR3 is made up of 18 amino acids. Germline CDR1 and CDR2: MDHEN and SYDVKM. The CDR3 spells CASTPRRTSEGSNQPQHF. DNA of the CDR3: TGTGCCAGCACCCCTCGCCGGACATCCGAAGGTAGCAATCAGCCCCAGCATTTT.

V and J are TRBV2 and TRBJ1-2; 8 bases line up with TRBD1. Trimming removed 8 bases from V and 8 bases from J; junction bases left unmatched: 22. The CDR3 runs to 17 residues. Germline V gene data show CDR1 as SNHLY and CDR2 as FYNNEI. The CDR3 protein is CASSVETIRTGRYGYTF. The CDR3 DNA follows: TGTGCCAGCTCCGTAGAGACAATTAGGACAGGGCGATACGGCTACACCTTC.

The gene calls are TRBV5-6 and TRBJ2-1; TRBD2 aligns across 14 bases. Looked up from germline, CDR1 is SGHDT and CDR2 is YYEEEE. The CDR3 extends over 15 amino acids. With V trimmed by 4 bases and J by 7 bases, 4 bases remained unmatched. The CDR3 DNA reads TGTGCCAGCAGCCCGGGACTAGCGGGGGTGAATGAGCAGTTCTTC. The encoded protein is CASSPGLAGVNEQFF.

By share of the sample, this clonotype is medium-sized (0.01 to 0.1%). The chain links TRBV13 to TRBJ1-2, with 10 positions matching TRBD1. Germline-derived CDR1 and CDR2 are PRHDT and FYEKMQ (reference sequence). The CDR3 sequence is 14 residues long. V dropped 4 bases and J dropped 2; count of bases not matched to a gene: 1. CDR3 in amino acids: CASSSGQGNYGYTF. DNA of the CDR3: TGTGCCAGCAGCTCGGGACAGGGGAACTATGGCTACACCTTC. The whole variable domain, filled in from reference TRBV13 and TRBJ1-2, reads AAGVIQSPRHLIKEKRETATLKCYPIPRHDTVYWYQQGPGQDPQFLISFYEKMQSDKGSIPDRFSAQQFSDYHSELNMSSLELGDSALYFCASSSGQGNYGYTFGSGTRLTVV.